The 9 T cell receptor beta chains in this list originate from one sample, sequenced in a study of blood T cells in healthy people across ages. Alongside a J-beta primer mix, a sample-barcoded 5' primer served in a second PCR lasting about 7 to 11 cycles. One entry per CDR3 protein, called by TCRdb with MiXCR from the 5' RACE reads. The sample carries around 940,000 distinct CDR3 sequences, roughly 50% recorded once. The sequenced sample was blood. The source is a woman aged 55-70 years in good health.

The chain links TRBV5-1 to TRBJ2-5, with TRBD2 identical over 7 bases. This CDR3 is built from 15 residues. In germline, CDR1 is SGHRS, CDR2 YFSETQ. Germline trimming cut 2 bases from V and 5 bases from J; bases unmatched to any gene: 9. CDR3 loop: CASSFAAGVQETQYF. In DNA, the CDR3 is TGCGCCAGCAGCTTTGCGGCGGGAGTGCAGGAGACCCAGTACTTC.

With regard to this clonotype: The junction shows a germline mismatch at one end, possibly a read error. For the CDR3, the DNA is TGTGCCAGCAGCCCGCGGACTATTGAAAAACTGTTTTTT. It is translated as CASSPRTIEKLFF. V is TRBV3-1 and J is TRBJ1-4, with D unclear. The CDR3 contains 13 residues. CDR1 is LGHDT, CDR2 YNNKEL, per germline (reference sequence). The whole variable domain, remainder taken from reference TRBV3-1 and TRBJ1-4, is DTAVSQTPKYLVTQMGNDKSIKCEQNLGHDTMYWYKQDSKKFLKIMFSYNNKELIINETVPNRFSPKSPDKAHLNLHINSLELGDSAVYFCASSPRTIEKLFFGSGTQLSVL.

As DNA, the CDR3 is TGTGCCAGCAGTGGCCGGAGGGCTTGGGGCTACACCTTC. Amino acids: CASSGRRAWGYTF. This rearrangement joins TRBV12-3 or TRBV12-4 to TRBJ1-2; no clear D. The CDR3 has 13 amino acids. V dropped 5 bases and J dropped 8 bases, with 15 bases sitting between them.

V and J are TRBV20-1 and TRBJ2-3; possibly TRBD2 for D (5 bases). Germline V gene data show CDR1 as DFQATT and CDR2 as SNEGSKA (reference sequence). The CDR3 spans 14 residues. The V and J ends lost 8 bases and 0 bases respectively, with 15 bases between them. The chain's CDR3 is CSTTRLTSTDTQYF. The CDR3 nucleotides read TGCAGTACTACTAGGCTAACTAGCACAGATACGCAGTATTTT.

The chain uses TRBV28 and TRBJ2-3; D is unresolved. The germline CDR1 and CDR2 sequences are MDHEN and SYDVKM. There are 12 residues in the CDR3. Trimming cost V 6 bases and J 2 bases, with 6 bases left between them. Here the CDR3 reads CASRTYTDTQYF. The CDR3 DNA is TGTGCCAGCAGGACATACACAGATACGCAGTATTTT.

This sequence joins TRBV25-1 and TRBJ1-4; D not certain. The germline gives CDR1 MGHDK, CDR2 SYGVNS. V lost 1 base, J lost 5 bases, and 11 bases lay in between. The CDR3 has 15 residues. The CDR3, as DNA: TGTGCCAGCAGTGAATCCGGGCAGATGAATGAAAAACTGTTTTTT. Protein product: CASSESGQMNEKLFF.

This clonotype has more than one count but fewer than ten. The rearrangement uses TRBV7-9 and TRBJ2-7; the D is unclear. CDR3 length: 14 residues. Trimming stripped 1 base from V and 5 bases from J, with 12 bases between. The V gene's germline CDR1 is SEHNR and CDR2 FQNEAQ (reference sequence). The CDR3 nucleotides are TGTGCCAGCAGCTTAGTTTCCCGGAGCCACGAGCAGTACTTC. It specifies CASSLVSRSHEQYF.

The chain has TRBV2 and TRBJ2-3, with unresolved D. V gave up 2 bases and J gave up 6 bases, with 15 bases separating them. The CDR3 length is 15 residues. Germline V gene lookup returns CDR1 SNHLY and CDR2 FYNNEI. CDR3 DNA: TGTGCCAGCAGTGAACGACCTATCCCCCACGATACGCAGTATTTT. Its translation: CASSERPIPHDTQYF.

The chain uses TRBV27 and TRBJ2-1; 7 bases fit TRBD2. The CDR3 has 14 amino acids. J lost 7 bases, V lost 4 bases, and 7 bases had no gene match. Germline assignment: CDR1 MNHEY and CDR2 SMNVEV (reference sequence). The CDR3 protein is CASSSYSGWNEQFF. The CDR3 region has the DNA TGTGCCAGCAGTTCCTATAGCGGGTGGAATGAGCAGTTCTTC.